The T cell receptor (beta chain) under discussion was sequenced for a study of shared clonotypes between healthy human individuals. Study-wide results and limits: Rarefaction exposed incomplete sorted-subset sequencing despite large depth.

For sorted subsets, 150 to 200 ng DNA per replicate equaled roughly 29,000 T cell genomes. As originally analysed: Filtering of immunoSEQ junctional sequences could not match full-length read filtering. TCRdb's table, derived via immunoSEQ multiplex PCR, lists solely in-frame clones and lacks some. The D gene and trimming were derived from the DNA, and the V and J assignments and clone size from that table. The sample consists of millions of clones, over 85% of them appearing once. Note on this clone: Its antigen is as yet unknown.

In the naive CD8 group, cells lacked CD45RO and were positively selected for CCR7, so terminally differentiated effector memory CD45RA+ cells were left out. CDR1 SEHNR and CDR2 FQNEAQ come from the germline V gene (reference sequence). The CDR3 totals 15 residues. V was trimmed by 2 bases and J by 2 bases, leaving 12 bases between them. The receptor was derived from a man in his late teens or twenties in good health. Sequenced: naive CD8+ T cells sorted from blood. The rearrangement links TRBV7-9 to TRBJ2-5, with D possibly called TRBD1 or TRBD2 (6 bases each). The CDR3 loop reads CASSLRQGRQETQYF. The CDR3 bases are TGTGCCAGCAGCTTAAGGCAGGGGAGGCAAGAGACCCAGTACTTC.